This T cell receptor beta chain was retrieved from a study of T cells in localized non-small cell lung cancer. A note on this clone: Mismatch with germline at one junction end may stem from a read error.

Germline V gene data show CDR1 as LGHNA and CDR2 as YNFKEQ. The CDR3 contains 15 residues. Method: immunoSEQ multiplex PCR; TCRdb's copy keeps in-frame clones and lacks some. The data show about 53,000 clones, with over 80% seen just once and about 18% held by the top ten. This clonotype was sampled from a man aged 35 to 69 with stage III lung adenocarcinoma. The chain joins TRBV4-2 to TRBJ1-4; D gene uncertain. Sample: peripheral blood mononuclear cells, taken before any cancer treatment. DNA of the CDR3: TGTGCCAGCAGCAAAGAGGCGGGTTCTAATGAAAAACTGTTTTTT. Protein: CASSKEAGSNEKLFF.